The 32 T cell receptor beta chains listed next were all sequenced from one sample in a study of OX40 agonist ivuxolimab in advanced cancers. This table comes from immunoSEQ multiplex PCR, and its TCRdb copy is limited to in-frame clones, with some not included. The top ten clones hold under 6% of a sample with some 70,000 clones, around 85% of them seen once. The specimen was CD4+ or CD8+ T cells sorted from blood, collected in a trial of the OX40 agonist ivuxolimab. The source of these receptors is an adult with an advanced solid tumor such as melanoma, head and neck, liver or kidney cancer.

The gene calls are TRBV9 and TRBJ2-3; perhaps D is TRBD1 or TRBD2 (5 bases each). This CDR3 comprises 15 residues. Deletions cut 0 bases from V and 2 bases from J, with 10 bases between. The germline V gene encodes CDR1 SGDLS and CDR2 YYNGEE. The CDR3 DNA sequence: TGTGCCAGCAGCGTAGGAGGGGCCGACACAGATACGCAGTATTTT. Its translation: CASSVGGADTDTQYF.

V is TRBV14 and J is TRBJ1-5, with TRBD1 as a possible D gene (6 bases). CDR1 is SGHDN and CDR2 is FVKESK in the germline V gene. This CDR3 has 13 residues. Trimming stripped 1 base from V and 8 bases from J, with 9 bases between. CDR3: CASSQVRGEPQHF. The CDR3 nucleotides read TGTGCCAGCAGCCAAGTAAGGGGGGAGCCCCAGCATTTT.

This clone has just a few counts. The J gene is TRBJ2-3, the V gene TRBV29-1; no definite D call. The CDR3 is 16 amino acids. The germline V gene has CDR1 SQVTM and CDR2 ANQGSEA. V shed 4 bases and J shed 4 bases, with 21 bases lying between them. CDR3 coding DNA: TGCAGCGTTGTCGACCCCGAGAGAAGTTTAGCAGATACGCAGTATTTT. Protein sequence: CSVVDPERSLADTQYF.

This CDR3 reads CASSIATGSDYGYTF. In DNA form, the CDR3 reads TGTGCCAGTAGTATAGCGACAGGGTCGGACTATGGCTACACCTTC. The chain couples TRBV19 to TRBJ1-2, with 7 bases lining up with TRBD1. The CDR3 spans 15 residues. Looked up from germline, CDR1 is LNHDA and CDR2 is SQIVND (reference sequence). V was clipped by 1 base and J by 3 bases; unmatched bases: 5. Full variable domain (outside the CDR3, taken from reference TRBV19 and TRBJ1-2): DGGITQSPKYLFRKEGQNVTLSCEQNLNHDAMYWYRQDPGQGLRLIYYSQIVNDFQKGDIAEGYSVSREKKESFPLTVTSAQKNPTAFYLCASSIATGSDYGYTFGSGTRLTVV.

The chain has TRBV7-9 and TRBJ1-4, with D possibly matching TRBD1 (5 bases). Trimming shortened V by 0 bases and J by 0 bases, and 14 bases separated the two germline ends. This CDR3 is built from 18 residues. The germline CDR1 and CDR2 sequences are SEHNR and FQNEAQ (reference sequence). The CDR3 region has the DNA TGTGCCAGCAGCTTAGCGCAGGTGACAGATGCAACTAATGAAAAACTGTTTTTT. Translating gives CASSLAQVTDATNEKLFF. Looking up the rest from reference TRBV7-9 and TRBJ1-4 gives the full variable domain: DTGVSQNPRHKITKRGQNVTFRCDPISEHNRLYWYRQTLGQGPEFLTYFQNEAQLEKSRLLSDRFSAERPKGSFSTLEIQRTEQGDSAMYLCASSLAQVTDATNEKLFFGSGTQLSVL.

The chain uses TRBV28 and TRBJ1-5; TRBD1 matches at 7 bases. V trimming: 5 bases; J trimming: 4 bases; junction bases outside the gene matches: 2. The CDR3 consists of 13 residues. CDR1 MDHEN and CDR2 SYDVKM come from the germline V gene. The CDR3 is CASSGQENQPQHF. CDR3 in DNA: TGTGCCAGCAGTGGACAGGAAAATCAGCCCCAGCATTTT.

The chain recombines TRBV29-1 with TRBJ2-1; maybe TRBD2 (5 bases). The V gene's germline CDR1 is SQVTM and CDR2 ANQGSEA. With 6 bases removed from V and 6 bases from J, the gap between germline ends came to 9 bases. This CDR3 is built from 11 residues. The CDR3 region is CSVRRGNEQFF. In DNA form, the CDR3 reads TGCAGCGTCAGACGGGGCAATGAGCAGTTCTTC.

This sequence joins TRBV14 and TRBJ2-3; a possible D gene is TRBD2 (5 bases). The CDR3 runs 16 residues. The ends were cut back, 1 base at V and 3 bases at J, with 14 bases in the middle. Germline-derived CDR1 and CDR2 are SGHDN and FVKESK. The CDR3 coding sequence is TGTGCCAGCAGCCAAGGGACTTCCGCGCCTACAGATACGCAGTATTTT. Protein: CASSQGTSAPTDTQYF.

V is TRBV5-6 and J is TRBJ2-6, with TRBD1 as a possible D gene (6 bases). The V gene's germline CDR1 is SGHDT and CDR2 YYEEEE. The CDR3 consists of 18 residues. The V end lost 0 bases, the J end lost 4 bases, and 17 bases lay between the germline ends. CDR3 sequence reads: CASSLDQGSFPGANVLTF. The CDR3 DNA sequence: TGTGCCAGCAGCTTGGATCAGGGGAGTTTTCCAGGGGCCAACGTCCTGACTTTC.

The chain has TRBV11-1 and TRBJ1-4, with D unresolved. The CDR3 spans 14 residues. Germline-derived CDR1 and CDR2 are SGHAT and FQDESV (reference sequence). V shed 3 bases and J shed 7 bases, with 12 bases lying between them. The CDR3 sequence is CASSFSYGGEKLFF. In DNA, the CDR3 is TGTGCCAGCAGCTTTTCATATGGAGGTGAAAAACTGTTTTTT.

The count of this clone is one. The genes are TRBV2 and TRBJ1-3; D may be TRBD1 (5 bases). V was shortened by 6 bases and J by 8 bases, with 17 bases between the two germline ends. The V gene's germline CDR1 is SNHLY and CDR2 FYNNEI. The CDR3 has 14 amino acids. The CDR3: CASRLQGAGDTIYF. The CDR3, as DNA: TGTGCCAGCAGACTCCAGGGAGCTGGGGACACCATATATTTT. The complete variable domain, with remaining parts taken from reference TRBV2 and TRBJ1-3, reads EPEVTQTPSHQVTQMGQEVILRCVPISNHLYFYWYRQILGQKVEFLVSFYNNEISEKSEIFDDQFSVERPDGSNFTLKIRSTKLEDSAMYFCASRLQGAGDTIYFGEGSWLTVV.

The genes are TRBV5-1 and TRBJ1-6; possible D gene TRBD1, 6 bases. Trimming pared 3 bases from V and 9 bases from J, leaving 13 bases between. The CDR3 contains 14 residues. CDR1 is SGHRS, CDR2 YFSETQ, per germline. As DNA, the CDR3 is TGCGCCAGCAGCTCGGGGGGCCCGGGTTCACCCCTCCACTTT. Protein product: CASSSGGPGSPLHF.

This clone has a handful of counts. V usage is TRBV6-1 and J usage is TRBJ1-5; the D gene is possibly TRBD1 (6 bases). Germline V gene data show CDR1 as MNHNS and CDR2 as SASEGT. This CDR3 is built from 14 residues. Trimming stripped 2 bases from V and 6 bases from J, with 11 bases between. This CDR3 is CASSETGRTQPQHF. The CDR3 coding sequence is TGTGCCAGCAGTGAAACAGGGAGAACTCAGCCCCAGCATTTT.

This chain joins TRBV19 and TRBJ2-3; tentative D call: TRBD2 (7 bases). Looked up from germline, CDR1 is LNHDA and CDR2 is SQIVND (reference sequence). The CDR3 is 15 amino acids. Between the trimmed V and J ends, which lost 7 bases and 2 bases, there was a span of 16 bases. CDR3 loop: CASKRGGGLTDTQYF. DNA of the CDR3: TGTGCCAGTAAAAGGGGGGGCGGACTCACAGATACGCAGTATTTT. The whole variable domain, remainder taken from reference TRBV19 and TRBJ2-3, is DGGITQSPKYLFRKEGQNVTLSCEQNLNHDAMYWYRQDPGQGLRLIYYSQIVNDFQKGDIAEGYSVSREKKESFPLTVTSAQKNPTAFYLCASKRGGGLTDTQYFGPGTRLTVL.

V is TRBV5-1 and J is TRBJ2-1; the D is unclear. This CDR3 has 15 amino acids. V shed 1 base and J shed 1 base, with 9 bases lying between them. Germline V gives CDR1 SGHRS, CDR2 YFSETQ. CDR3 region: CASSLIFPSYNEQFF. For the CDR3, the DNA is TGCGCCAGCAGCTTGATCTTCCCGTCCTACAATGAGCAGTTCTTC.

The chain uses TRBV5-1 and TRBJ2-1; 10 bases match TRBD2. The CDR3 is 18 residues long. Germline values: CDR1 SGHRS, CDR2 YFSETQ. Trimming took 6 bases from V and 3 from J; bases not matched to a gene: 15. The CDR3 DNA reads TGCGCCAGCAAATTCGGGCTAGCGGGAGAGGTGGGCTACAATGAGCAGTTCTTC. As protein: CASKFGLAGEVGYNEQFF. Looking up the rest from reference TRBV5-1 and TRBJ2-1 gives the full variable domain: KAGVTQTPRYLIKTRGQQVTLSCSPISGHRSVSWYQQTPGQGLQFLFEYFSETQRNKGNFPGRFSGRQFSNSRSEMNVSTLELGDSALYLCASKFGLAGEVGYNEQFFGPGTRLTVL.

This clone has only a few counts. This CDR3 reads CASSPGGGRETQYF. CDR3 bases: TGTGCCAGCAGCCCGGGGGGAGGTAGAGAGACCCAGTACTTC. V and J are TRBV11-2 and TRBJ2-5, with TRBD2 matching 7 bases. Germline values: CDR1 SGHAT, CDR2 FQNNGV. The CDR3 loop spans 14 amino acids. The V segment lost 5 bases and the J segment 4 bases; nucleotides outside the gene matches: 7.

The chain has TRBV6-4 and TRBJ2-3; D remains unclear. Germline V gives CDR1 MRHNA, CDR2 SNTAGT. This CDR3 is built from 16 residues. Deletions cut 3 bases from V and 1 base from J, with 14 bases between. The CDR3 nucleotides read TGTGCCAGCAGTGATTCCCCCTCGTGGGGCACAGATACGCAGTATTTT. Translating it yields CASSDSPSWGTDTQYF.

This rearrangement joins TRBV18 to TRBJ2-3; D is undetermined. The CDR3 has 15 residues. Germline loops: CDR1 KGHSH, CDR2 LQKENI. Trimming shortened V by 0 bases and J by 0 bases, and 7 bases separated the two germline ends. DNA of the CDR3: TGTGCCAGCTCACCACCGGCGTTCAGCACAGATACGCAGTATTTT. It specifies CASSPPAFSTDTQYF.

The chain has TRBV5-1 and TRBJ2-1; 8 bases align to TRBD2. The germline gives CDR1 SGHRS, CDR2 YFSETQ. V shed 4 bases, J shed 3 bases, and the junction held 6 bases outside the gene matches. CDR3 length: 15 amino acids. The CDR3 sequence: CASSPSGLDYNEQFF. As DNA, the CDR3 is TGCGCCAGCAGCCCTAGCGGGTTAGACTACAATGAGCAGTTCTTC.

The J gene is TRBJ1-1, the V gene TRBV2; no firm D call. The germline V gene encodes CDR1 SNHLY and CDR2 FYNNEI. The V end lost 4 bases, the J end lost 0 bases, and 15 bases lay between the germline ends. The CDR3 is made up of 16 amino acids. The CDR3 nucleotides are TGTGCCAGCAGTGTAGGGCCGGCGGGCTTGAACACTGAAGCTTTCTTT. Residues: CASSVGPAGLNTEAFF.

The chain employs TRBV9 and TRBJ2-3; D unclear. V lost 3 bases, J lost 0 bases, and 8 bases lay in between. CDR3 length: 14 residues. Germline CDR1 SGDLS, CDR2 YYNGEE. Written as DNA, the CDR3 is TGTGCCAGCAGCGAGGTATTTAGCACAGATACGCAGTATTTT. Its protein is CASSEVFSTDTQYF.

The chain's CDR3 is CASSIDLLAGEVAYEQYF. CDR3 DNA sequence: TGTGCCAGTAGTATAGATCTACTAGCGGGAGAAGTTGCCTACGAGCAGTACTTC. The chain links TRBV19 to TRBJ2-7; 11 nucleotides align to TRBD2. Looked up from germline, CDR1 is LNHDA and CDR2 is SQIVND (reference sequence). The CDR3 contains 18 residues. Trimming took 0 bases from V and 2 from J; bases not matched to a gene: 9.

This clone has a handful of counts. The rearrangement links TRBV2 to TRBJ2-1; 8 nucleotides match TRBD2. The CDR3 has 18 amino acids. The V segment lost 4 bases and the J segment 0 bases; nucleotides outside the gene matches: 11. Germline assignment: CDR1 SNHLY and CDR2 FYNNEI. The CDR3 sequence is CASSVVSGITSSYNEQFF. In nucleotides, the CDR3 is TGTGCCAGCAGTGTAGTTAGCGGGATTACCAGCTCCTACAATGAGCAGTTCTTC.

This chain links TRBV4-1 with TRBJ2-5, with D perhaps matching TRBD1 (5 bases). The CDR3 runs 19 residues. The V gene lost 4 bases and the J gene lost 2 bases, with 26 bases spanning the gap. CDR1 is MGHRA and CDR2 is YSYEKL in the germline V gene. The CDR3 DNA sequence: TGCGCCAGCAGCCTGCGTTGGGGAAGGGGCCTCGGATCACAAGAGACCCAGTACTTC. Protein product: CASSLRWGRGLGSQETQYF.

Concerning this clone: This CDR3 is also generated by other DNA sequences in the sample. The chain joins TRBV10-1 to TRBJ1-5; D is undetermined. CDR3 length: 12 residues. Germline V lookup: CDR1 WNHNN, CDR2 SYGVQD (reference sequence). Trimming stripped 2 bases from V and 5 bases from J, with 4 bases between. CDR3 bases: TGCGCCAGCAGTGAGGTTGATCAGCCCCAGCATTTT. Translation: CASSEVDQPQHF.

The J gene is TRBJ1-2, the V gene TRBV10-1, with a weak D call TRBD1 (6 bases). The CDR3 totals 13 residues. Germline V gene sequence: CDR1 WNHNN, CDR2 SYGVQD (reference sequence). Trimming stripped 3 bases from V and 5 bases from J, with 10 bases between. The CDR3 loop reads CASSDGGPYGYTF. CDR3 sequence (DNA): TGCGCCAGCAGTGACGGGGGGCCTTATGGCTACACCTTC.

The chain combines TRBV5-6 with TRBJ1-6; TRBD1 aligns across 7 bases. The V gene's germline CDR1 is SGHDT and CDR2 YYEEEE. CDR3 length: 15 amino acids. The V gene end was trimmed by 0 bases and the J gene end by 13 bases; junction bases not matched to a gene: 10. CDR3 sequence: CASSLGGTDRRPLHF. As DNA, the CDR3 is TGTGCCAGCAGCTTGGGGGGGACGGACAGGCGGCCCCTCCACTTT.

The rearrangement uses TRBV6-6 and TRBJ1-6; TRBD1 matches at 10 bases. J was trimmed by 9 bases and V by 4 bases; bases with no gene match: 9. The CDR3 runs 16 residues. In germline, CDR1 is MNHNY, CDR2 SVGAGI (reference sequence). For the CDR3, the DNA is TGTGCCAGCAGTTCACCCTTAGGACAGGGGGTTTCACCCCTCCACTTT. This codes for CASSSPLGQGVSPLHF.

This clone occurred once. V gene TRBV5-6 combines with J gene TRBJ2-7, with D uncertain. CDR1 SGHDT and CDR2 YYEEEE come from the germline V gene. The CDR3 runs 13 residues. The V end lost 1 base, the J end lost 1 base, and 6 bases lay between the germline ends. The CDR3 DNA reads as TGTGCCAGCAGCTTGCGAGGATCCTACGAGCAGTACGTC. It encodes CASSLRGSYEQYV.

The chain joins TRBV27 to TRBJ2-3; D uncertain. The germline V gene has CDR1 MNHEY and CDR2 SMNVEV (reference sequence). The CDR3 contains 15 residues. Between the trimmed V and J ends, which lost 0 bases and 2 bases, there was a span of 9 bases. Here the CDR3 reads CASSLSRAYTDTQYF. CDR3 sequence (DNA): TGTGCCAGCAGTTTATCCCGGGCCTACACAGATACGCAGTATTTT.

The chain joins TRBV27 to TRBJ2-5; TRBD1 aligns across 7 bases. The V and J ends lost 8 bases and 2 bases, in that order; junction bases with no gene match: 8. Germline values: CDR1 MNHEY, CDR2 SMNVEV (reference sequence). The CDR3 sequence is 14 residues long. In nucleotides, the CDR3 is TGTGCCAGCTCCCGACAGGGTTGGCAAGAGACCCAGTACTTC. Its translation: CASSRQGWQETQYF.